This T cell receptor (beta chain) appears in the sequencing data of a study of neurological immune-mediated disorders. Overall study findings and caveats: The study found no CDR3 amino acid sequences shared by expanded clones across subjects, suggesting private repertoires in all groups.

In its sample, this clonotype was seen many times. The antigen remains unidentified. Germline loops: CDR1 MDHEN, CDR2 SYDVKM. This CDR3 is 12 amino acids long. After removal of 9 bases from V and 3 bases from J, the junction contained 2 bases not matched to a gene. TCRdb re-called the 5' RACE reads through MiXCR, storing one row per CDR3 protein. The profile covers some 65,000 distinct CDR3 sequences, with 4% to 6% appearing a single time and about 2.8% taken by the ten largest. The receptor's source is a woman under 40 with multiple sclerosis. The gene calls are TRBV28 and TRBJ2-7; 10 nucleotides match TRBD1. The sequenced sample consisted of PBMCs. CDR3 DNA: TGTGCCAGTCGGACAGGGGGCTACGAGCAGTACTTC. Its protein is CASRTGGYEQYF.